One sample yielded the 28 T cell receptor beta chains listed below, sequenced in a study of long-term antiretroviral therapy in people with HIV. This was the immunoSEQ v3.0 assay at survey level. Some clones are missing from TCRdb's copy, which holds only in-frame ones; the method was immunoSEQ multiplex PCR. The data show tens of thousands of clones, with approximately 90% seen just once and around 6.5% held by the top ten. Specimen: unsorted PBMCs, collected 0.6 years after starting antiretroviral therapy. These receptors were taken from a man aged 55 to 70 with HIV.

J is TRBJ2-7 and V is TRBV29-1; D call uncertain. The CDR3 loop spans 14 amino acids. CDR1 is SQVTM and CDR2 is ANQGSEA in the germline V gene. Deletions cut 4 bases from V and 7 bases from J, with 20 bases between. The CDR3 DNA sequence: TGCAGCGTTGGAAGCACACGGCTATTGAGGGAGCAGTACTTC. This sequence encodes CSVGSTRLLREQYF.

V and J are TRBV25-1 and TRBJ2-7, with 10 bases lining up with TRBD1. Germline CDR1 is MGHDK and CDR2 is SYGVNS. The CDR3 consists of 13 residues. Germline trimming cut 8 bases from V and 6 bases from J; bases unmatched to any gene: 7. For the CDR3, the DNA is TGTGCCAGCCTGGGACAGGGGATCGGCGAGCAGTACTTC. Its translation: CASLGQGIGEQYF.

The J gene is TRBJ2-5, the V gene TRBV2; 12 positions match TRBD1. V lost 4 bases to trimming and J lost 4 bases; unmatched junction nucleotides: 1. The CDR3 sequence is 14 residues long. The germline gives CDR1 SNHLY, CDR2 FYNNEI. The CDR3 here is CASSVGQGAETQYF. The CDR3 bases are TGTGCCAGCAGTGTGGGACAGGGGGCAGAGACCCAGTACTTC. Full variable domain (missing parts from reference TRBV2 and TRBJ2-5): EPEVTQTPSHQVTQMGQEVILRCVPISNHLYFYWYRQILGQKVEFLVSFYNNEISEKSEIFDDQFSVERPDGSNFTLKIRSTKLEDSAMYFCASSVGQGAETQYFGPGTRLLVL.

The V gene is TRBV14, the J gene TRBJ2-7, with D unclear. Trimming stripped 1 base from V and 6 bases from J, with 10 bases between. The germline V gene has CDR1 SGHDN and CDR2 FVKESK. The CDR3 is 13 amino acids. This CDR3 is CASSQVQYSEQYF. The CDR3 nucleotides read TGTGCCAGCAGCCAAGTTCAATATTCCGAGCAGTACTTC. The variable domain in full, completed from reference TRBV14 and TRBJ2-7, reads EAGVTQFPSHSVIEKGQTVTLRCDPISGHDNLYWYRRVMGKEIKFLLHFVKESKQDESGMPNNRFLAERTGGTYSTLKVQPAELEDSGVYFCASSQVQYSEQYFGPGTRLTVT.

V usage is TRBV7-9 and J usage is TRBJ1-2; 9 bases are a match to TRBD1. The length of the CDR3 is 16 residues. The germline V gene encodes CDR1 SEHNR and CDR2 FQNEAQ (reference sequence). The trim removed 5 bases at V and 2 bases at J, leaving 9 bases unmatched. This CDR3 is CASSPHRGQDNYGYTF. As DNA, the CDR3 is TGTGCCAGCAGCCCCCACAGGGGGCAAGACAACTATGGCTACACCTTC. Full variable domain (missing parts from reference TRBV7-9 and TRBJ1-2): DTGVSQNPRHKITKRGQNVTFRCDPISEHNRLYWYRQTLGQGPEFLTYFQNEAQLEKSRLLSDRFSAERPKGSFSTLEIQRTEQGDSAMYLCASSPHRGQDNYGYTFGSGTRLTVV.

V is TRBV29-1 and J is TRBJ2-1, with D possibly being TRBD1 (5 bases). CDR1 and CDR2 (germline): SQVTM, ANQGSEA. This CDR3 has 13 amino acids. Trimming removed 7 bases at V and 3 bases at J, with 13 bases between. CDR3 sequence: CSADSYLYNEQFF. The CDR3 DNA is TGCAGCGCTGACAGCTACCTCTACAATGAGCAGTTCTTC.

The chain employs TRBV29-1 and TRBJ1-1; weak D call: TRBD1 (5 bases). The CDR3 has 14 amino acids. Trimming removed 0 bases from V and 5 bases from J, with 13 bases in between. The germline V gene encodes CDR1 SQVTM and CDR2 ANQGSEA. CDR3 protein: CSVEDQGGVTEAFF. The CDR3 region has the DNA TGCAGCGTTGAAGATCAGGGAGGAGTTACTGAAGCTTTCTTT.

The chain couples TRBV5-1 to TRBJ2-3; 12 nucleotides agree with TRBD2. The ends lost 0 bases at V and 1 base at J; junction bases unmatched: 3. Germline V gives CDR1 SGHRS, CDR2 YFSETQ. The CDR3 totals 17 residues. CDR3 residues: CASSLAPSGGGTDTQYF. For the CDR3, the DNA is TGCGCCAGCAGCTTGGCTCCTAGCGGGGGGGGCACAGATACGCAGTATTTT.

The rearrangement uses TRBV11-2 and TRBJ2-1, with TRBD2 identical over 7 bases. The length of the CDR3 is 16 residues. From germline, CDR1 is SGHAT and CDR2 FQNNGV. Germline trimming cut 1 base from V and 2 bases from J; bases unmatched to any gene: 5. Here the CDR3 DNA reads TGTGCCAGCAGCTTAGGAGGGACTATCGCCTACAATGAGCAGTTCTTC. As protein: CASSLGGTIAYNEQFF.

The CDR3 here is CASREPTGGGEKLFF. For the CDR3, the DNA is TGTGCCAGCAGAGAACCCACAGGGGGTGGTGAAAAACTGTTTTTT. The chain has TRBV2 and TRBJ1-4; 8 bases agree with TRBD1. The V segment lost 6 bases and the J segment 7 bases; nucleotides outside the gene matches: 10. Germline-derived CDR1 and CDR2 are SNHLY and FYNNEI. This CDR3 is 15 amino acids long.

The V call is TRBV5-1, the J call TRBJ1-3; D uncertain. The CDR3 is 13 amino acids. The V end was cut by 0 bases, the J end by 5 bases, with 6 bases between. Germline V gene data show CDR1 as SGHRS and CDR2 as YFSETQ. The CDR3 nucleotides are TGCGCCAGCAGCTTGGACGGTCGAAACACCATATATTTT. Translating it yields CASSLDGRNTIYF.

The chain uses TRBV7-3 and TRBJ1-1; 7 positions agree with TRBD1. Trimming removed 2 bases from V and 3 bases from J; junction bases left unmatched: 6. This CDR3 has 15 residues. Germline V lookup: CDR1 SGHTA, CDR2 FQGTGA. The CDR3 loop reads CASSLWAGGDTEAFF. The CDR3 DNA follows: TGTGCCAGCAGCTTATGGGCAGGGGGAGACACTGAAGCTTTCTTT.

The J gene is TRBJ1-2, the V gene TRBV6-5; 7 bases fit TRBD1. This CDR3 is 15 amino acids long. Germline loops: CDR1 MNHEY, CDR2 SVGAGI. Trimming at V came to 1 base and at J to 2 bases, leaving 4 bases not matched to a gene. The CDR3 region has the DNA TGTGCCAGCAGTTACTGGGGGGGACAGAACTATGGCTACACCTTC. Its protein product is CASSYWGGQNYGYTF.

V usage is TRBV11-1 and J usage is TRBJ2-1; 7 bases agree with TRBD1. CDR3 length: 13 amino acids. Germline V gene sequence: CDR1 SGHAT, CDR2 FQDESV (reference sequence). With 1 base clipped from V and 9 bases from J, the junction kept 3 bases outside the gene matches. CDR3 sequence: CASSLDTGAEQFF. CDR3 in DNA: TGTGCCAGCAGCTTAGATACAGGGGCTGAGCAGTTCTTC.

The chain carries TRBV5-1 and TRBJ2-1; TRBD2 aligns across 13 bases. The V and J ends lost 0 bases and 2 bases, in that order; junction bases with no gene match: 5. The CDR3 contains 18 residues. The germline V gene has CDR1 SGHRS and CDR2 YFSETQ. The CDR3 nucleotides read TGCGCCAGCAGCTTGGGGTCCGGGACTAGCGGGACCTACAATGAGCAGTTCTTC. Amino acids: CASSLGSGTSGTYNEQFF.

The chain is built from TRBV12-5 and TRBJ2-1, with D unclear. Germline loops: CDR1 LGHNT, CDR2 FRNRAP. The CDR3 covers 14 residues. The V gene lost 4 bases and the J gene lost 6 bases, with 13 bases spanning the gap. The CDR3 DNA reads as TGTGCTAGTGGTTCGCTGAGACCCCGCAATGAGCAGTTCTTC. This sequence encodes CASGSLRPRNEQFF.

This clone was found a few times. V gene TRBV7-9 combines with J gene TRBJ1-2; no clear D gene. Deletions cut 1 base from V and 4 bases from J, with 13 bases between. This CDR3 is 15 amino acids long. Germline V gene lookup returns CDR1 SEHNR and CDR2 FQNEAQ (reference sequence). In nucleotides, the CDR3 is TGTGCCAGCAGCTTAGTTTTAGCGCCCCTCTATGGCTACACCTTC. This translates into CASSLVLAPLYGYTF.

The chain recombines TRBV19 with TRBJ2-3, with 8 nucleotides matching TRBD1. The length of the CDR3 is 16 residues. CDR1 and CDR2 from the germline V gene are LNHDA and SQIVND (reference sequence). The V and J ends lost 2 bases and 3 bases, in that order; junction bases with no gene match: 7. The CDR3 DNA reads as TGTGCCAGTAGTATACGGGGCAGGGGGCCGACAGATACGCAGTATTTT. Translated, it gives CASSIRGRGPTDTQYF.

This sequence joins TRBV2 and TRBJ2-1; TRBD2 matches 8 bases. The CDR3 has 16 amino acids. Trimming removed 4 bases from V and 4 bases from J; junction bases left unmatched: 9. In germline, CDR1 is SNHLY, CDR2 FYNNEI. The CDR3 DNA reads TGTGCCAGCAGTGCCACGGGGGGGCGCGGATACAATGAGCAGTTCTTC. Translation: CASSATGGRGYNEQFF.

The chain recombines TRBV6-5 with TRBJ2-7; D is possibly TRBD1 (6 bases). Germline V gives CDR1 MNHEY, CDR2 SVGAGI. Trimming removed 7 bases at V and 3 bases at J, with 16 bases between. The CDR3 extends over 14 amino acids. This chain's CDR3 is CASKMGALGYEQYF. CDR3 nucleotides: TGTGCCAGCAAGATGGGGGCCCTCGGCTACGAGCAGTACTTC.

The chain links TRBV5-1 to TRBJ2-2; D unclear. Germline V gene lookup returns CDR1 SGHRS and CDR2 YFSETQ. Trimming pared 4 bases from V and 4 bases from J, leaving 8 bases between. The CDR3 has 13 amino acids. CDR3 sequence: CASSIATTGELFF. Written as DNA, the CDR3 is TGCGCCAGCAGCATTGCGACCACCGGGGAGCTGTTTTTT.

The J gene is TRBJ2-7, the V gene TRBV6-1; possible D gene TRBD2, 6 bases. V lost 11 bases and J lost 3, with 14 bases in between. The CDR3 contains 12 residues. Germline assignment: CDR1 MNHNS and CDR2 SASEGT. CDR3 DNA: TGTGCCTGCTGGAGGGCCGTCTACGAGCAGTACTTC. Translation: CACWRAVYEQYF.

Written as DNA, the CDR3 is TGTGCCATCAGTGAGTGGGGGCGGACCACAGATACGCAGTATTTT. Amino acids: CAISEWGRTTDTQYF. This chain uses TRBV10-3 with TRBJ2-3, with D possibly TRBD1 on 6 matching bases. The length of the CDR3 is 15 residues. Per the germline V gene, CDR1 is ENHRY and CDR2 is SYGVKD. With 1 base removed from V and 2 bases from J, the gap between germline ends came to 10 bases.

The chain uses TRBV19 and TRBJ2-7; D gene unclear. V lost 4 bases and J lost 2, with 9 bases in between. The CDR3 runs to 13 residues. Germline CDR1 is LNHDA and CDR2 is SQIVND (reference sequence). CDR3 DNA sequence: TGTGCCAGTAGTAGGACGGAAGCCTACGAGCAGTACTTC. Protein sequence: CASSRTEAYEQYF. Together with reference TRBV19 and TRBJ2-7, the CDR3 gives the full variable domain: DGGITQSPKYLFRKEGQNVTLSCEQNLNHDAMYWYRQDPGQGLRLIYYSQIVNDFQKGDIAEGYSVSREKKESFPLTVTSAQKNPTAFYLCASSRTEAYEQYFGPGTRLTVT.

DNA for the CDR3: TGTGCCTGGAGTGCCGGACTGGATCCCTACGAGCAGTACTTC. Translated, it gives CAWSAGLDPYEQYF. This rearrangement joins TRBV30 to TRBJ2-7; D might be TRBD2 (5 bases). The CDR3 has 14 amino acids. Trimming stripped 1 base from V and 2 bases from J, with 12 bases between. CDR1 is GTSNPN and CDR2 is SVGIG in the germline V gene (reference sequence).

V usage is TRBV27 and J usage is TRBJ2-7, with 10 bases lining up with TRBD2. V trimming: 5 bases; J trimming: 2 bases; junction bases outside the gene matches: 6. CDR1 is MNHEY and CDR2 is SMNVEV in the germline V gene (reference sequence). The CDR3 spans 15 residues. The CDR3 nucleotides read TGTGCCAGCAGTCCCCGGACTAGCGGCACCTACGAGCAGTACTTC. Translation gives CASSPRTSGTYEQYF.

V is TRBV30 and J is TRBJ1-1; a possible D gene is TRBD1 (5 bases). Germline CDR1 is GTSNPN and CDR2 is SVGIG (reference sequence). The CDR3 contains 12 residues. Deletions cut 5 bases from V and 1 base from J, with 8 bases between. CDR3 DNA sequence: TGTGCCTGGGCGGGACCGAACACTGAAGCTTTCTTT. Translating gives CAWAGPNTEAFF.

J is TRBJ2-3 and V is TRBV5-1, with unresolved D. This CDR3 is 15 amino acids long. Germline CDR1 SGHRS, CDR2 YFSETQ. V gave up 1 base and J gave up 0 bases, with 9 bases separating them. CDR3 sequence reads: CASSLSTASTDTQYF. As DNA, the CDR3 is TGCGCCAGCAGCTTGAGTACGGCTAGCACAGATACGCAGTATTTT.